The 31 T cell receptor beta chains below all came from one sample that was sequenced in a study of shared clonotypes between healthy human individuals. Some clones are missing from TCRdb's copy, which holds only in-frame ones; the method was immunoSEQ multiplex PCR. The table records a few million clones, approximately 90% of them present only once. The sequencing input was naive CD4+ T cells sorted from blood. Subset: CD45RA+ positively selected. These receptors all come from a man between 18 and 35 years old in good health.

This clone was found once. The CDR3: CASREGNQPQHF. As DNA, the CDR3 is TGTGCCAGCAGGGAGGGGAATCAGCCCCAGCATTTT. V usage is TRBV27 and J usage is TRBJ1-5; D possibly corresponds to TRBD1 (5 bases). The CDR3 covers 12 residues. Germline V gene sequence: CDR1 MNHEY, CDR2 SMNVEV (reference sequence). Trimming left V 6 bases short and J 4 bases short, with 7 bases between.

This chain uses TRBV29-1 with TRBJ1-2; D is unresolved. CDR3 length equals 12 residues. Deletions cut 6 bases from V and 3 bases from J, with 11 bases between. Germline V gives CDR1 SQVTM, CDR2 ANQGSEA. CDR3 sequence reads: CSVDDIHYGYTF. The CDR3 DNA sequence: TGCAGCGTAGATGACATCCACTATGGCTACACCTTC.

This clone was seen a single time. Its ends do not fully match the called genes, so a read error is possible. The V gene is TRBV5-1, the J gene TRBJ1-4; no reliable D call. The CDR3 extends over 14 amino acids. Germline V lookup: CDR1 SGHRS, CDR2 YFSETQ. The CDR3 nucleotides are TGCGCCAGCAGCTTATCCTTAACTAATGAAAAACTGCTTTTT. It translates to CASSLSLTNEKLLF.

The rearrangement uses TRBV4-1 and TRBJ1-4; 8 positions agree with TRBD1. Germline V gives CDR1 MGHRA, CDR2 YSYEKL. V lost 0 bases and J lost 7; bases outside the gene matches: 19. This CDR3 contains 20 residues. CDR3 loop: CASSQDRGTGLGVKGEKLFF. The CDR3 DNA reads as TGCGCCAGCAGCCAAGATCGGGGGACAGGCCTCGGAGTGAAGGGTGAAAAACTGTTTTTT.

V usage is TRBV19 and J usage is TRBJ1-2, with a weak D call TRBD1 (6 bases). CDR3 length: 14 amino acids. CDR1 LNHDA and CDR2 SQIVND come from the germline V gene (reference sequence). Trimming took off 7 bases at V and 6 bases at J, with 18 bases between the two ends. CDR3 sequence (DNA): TGTGCCAGTACCCCAGGGCACAGGGCGGATGGCTACACCTTC. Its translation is CASTPGHRADGYTF.

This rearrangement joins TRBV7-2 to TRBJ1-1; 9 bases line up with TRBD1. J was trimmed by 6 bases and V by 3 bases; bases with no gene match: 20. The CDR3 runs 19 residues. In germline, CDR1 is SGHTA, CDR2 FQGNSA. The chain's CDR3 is CASSLRPGGGDRVKSEAFF. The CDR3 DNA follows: TGTGCCAGCAGCTTGCGGCCGGGCGGGGGGGACAGGGTTAAATCTGAAGCTTTCTTT.

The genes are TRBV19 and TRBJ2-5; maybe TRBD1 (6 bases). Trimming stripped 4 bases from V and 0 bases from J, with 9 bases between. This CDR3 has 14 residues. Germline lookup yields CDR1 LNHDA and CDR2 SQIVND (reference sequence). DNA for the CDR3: TGTGCCAGTAGTACACAGGGTGACCAAGAGACCCAGTACTTC. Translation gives CASSTQGDQETQYF.

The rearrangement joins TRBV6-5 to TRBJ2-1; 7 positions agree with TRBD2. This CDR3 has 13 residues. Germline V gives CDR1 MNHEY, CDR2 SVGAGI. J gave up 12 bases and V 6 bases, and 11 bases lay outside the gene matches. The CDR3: CASRYLTSVGQFF. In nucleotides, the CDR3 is TGTGCCAGCAGATACCTTACTAGCGTCGGGCAGTTCTTC.

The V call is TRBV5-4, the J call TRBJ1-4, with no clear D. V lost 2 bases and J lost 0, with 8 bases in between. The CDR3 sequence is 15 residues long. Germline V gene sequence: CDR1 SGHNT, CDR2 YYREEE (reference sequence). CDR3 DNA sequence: TGTGCCAGCAGCTTCGCGGGCTCAACTAATGAAAAACTGTTTTTT. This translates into CASSFAGSTNEKLFF.

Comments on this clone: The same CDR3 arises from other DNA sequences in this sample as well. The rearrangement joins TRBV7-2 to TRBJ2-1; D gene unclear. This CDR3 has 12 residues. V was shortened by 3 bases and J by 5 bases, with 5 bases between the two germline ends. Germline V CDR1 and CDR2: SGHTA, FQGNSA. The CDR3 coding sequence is TGTGCCAGCAGCTTGAGCCACAATGAGCAGTTCTTC. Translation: CASSLSHNEQFF. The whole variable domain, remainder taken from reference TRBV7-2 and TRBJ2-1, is GAGVSQSPSNKVTEKGKDVELRCDPISGHTALYWYRQSLGQGLEFLIYFQGNSAPDKSGLPSDRFSAERTGGSVSTLTIQRTQQEDSAVYLCASSLSHNEQFFGPGTRLTVL.

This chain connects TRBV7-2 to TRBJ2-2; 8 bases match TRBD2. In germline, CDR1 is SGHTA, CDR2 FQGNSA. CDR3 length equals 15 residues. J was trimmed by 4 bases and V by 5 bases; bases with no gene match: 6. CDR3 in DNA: TGTGCCAGCAGCCTCCGGGGGGGCCGCACCGGGGAGCTGTTTTTT. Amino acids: CASSLRGGRTGELFF.

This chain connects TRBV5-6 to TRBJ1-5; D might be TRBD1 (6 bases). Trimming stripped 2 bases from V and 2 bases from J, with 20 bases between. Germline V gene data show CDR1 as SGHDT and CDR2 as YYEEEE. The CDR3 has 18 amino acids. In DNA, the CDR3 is TGTGCCAGCAGCTTTTACTTCCAGGCGGGGGGCGGCAATCAGCCCCAGCATTTT. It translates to CASSFYFQAGGGNQPQHF.

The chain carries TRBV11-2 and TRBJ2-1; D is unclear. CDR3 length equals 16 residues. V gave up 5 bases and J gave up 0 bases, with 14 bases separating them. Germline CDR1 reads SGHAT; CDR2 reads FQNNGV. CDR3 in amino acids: CASSLLGSSSYNEQFF. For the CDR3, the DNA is TGTGCCAGCAGCCTCTTGGGTAGCAGCTCCTACAATGAGCAGTTCTTC.

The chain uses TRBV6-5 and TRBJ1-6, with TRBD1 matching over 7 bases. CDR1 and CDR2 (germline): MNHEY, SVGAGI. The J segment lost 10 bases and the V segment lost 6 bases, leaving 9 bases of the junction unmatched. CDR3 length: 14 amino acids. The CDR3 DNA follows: TGTGCCAGCAGACCTACAGGGGCAAGCTCACCCCTCCACTTT. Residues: CASRPTGASSPLHF.

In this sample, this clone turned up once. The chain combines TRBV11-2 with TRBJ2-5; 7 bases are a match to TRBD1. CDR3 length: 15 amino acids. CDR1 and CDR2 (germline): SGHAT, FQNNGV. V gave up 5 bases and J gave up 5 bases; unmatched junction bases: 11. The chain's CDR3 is CASSAAGQVAETQYF. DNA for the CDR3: TGTGCCAGCAGCGCCGCAGGACAGGTCGCGGAGACCCAGTACTTC.

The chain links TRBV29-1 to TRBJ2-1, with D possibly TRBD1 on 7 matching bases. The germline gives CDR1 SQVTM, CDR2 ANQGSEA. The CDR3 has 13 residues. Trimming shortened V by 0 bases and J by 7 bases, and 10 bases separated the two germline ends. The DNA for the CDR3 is TGCAGCGTTGAAGAGACAGGGAGGAATGAGCAGTTCTTC. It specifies CSVEETGRNEQFF.

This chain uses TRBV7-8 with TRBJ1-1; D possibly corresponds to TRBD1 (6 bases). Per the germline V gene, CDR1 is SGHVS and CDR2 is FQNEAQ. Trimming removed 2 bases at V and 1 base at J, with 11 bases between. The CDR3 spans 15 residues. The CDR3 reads CASSLPQGSNTEAFF. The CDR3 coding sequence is TGTGCCAGCAGCTTACCACAGGGTTCGAACACTGAAGCTTTCTTT.

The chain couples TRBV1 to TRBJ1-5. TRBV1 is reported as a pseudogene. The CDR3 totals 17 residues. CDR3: CTSSQDYRDVCNQPQHF. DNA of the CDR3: TGCACCAGCAGCCAAGATTACCGGGACGTATGCAATCAGCCCCAGCATTTT.

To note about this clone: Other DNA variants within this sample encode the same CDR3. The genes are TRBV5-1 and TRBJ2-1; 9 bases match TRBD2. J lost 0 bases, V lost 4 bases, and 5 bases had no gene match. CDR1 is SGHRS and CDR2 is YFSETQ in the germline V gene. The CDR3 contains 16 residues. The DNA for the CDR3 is TGCGCCAGCAGCGCGACTAGCGGAAGCTCCTACAATGAGCAGTTCTTC. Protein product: CASSATSGSSYNEQFF.

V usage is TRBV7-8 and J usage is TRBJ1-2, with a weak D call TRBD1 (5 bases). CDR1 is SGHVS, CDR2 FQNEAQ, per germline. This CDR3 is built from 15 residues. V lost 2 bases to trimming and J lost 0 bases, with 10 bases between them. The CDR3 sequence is CASSLLGGANYGYTF. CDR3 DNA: TGTGCCAGCAGCTTACTGGGGGGGGCTAACTATGGCTACACCTTC.

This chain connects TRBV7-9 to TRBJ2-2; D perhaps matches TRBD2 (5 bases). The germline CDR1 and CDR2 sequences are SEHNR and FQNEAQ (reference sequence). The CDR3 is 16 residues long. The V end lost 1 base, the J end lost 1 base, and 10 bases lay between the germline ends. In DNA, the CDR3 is TGTGCCAGCAGCTTAGACGTCGGGAAGAACACCGGGGAGCTGTTTTTT. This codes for CASSLDVGKNTGELFF.

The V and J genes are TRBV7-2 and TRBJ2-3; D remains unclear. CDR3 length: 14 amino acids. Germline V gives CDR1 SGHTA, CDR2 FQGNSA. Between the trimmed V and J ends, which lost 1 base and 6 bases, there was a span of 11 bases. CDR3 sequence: CASSLEVRRDTQYF. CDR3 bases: TGTGCCAGCAGCTTAGAGGTCCGACGGGATACGCAGTATTTT. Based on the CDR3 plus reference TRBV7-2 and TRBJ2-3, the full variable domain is GAGVSQSPSNKVTEKGKDVELRCDPISGHTALYWYRQSLGQGLEFLIYFQGNSAPDKSGLPSDRFSAERTGGSVSTLTIQRTQQEDSAVYLCASSLEVRRDTQYFGPGTRLTVL.

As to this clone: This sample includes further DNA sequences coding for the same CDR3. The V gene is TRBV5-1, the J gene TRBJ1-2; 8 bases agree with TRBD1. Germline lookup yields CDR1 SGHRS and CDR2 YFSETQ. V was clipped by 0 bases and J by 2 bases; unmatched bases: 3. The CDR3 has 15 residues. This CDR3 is CASSLGTGINYGYTF. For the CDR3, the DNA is TGCGCCAGCAGCTTGGGGACAGGGATCAACTATGGCTACACCTTC.

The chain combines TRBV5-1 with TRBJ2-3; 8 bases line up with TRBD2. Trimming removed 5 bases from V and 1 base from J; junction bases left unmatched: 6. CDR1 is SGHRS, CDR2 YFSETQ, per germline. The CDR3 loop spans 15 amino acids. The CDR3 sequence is CASSRTSRGTDTQYF. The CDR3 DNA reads TGCGCCAGCAGTCGGACTAGCAGGGGCACAGATACGCAGTATTTT.

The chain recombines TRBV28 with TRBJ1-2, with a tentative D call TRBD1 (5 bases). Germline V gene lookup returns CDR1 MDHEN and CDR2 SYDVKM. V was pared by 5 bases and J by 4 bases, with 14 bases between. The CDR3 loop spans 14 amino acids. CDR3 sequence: CASSTAKGAYGYTF. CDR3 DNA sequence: TGTGCCAGCAGTACCGCTAAAGGGGCCTATGGCTACACCTTC.

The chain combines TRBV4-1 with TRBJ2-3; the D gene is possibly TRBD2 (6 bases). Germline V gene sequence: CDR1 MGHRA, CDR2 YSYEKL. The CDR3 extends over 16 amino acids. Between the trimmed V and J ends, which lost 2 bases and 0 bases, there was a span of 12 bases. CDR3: CASSQMGDWSTDTQYF. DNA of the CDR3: TGCGCCAGCAGCCAAATGGGGGACTGGAGCACAGATACGCAGTATTTT.

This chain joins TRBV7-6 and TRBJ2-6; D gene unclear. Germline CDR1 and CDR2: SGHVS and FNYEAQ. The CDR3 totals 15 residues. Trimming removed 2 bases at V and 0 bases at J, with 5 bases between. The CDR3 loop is CASSLYHSGANVLTF. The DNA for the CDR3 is TGTGCCAGCAGCTTATATCACTCTGGGGCCAACGTCCTGACTTTC.

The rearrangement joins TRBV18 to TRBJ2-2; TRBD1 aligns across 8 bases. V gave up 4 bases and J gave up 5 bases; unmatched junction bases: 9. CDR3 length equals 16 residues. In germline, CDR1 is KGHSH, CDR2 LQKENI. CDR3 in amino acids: CASSLLDRADTGELFF. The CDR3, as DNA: TGTGCCAGCTCACTCCTGGACAGGGCGGATACCGGGGAGCTGTTTTTT.

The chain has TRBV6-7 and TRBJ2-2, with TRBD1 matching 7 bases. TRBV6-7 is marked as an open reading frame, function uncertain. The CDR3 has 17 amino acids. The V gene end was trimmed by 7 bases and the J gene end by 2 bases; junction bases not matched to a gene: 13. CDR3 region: CASTPRGPGGNTGELFF. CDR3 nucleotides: TGTGCCAGCACCCCACGAGGTCCAGGGGGAAACACCGGGGAGCTGTTTTTT.

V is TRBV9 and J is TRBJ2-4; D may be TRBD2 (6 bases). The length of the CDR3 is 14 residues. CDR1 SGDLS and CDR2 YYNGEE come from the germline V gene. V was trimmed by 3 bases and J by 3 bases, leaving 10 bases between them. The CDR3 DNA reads TGTGCCAGCAGCGACGGGGGAGTCAAAAACATTCAGTACTTC. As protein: CASSDGGVKNIQYF.

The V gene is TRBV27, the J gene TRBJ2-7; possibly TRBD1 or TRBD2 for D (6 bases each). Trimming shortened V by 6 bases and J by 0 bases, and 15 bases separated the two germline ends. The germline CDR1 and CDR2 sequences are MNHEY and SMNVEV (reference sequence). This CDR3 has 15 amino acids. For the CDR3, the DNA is TGTGCCAGCAGGCCTTTAGGGGGGAGCTCCTACGAGCAGTACTTC. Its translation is CASRPLGGSSYEQYF.